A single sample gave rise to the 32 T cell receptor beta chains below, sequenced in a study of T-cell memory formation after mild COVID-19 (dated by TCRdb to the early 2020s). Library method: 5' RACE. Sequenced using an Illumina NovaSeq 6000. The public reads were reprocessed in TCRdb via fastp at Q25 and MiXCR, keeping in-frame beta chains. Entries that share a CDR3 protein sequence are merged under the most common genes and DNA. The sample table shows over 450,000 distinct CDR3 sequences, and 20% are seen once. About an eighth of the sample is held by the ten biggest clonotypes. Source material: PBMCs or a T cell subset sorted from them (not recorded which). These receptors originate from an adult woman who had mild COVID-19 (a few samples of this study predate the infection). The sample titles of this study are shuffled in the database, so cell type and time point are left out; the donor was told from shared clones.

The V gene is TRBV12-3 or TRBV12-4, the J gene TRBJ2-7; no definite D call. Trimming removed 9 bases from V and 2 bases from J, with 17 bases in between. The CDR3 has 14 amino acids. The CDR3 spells CASTRNQRAYEQYF. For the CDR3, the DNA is TGTGCCAGTACTCGTAACCAGAGAGCCTACGAGCAGTACTTC.

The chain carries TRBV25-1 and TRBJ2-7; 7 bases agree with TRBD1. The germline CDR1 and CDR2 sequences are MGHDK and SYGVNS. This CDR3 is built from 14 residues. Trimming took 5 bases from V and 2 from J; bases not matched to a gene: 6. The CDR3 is CASSSLDRPYEQYF. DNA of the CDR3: TGTGCCAGCAGTTCTTTGGACAGGCCCTACGAGCAGTACTTC.

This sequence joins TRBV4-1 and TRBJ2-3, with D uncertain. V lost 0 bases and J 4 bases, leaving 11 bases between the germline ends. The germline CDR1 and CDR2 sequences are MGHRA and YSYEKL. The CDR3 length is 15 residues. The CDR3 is CASSQESMSADTQYF. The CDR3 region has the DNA TGCGCCAGCAGCCAAGAGAGCATGAGCGCAGATACGCAGTATTTT.

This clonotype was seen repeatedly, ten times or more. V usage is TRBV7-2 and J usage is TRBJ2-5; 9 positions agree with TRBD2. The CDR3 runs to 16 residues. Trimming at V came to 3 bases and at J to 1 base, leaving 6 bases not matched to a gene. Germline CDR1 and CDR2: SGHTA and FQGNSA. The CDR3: CASSLAGGSPQETQYF. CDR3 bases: TGTGCCAGCAGCTTGGCGGGGGGGTCACCCCAAGAGACCCAGTACTTC.

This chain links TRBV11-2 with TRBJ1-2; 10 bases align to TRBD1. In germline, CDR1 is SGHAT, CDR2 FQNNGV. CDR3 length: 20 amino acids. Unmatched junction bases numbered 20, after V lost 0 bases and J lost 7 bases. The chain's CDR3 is CASSLDHWRSETTGGFGYTF. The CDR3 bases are TGTGCCAGCAGCTTAGATCATTGGCGTTCAGAGACGACAGGGGGCTTTGGCTACACCTTC. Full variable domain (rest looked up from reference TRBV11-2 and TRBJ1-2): EAGVAQSPRYKIIEKRQSVAFWCNPISGHATLYWYQQILGQGPKLLIQFQNNGVVDDSQLPKDRFSAERLKGVDSTLKIQPAKLEDSAVYLCASSLDHWRSETTGGFGYTFGSGTRLTVV.

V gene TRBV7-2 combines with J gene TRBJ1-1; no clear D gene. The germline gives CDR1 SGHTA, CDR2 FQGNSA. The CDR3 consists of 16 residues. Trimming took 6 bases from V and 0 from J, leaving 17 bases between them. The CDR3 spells CASSRLVPGVNTEAFF. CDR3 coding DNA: TGTGCCAGCAGTCGTCTTGTCCCTGGGGTGAACACTGAAGCTTTCTTT.

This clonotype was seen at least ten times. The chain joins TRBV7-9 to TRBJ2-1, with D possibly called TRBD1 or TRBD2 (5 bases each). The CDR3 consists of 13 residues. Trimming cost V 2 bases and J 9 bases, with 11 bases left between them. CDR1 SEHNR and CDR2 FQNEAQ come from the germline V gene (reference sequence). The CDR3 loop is CASSLTGEGEQFF. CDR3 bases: TGTGCCAGCAGCTTAACAGGAGAGGGTGAGCAGTTCTTC. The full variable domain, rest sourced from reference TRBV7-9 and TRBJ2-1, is DTGVSQNPRHKITKRGQNVTFRCDPISEHNRLYWYRQTLGQGPEFLTYFQNEAQLEKSRLLSDRFSAERPKGSFSTLEIQRTEQGDSAMYLCASSLTGEGEQFFGPGTRLTVL.

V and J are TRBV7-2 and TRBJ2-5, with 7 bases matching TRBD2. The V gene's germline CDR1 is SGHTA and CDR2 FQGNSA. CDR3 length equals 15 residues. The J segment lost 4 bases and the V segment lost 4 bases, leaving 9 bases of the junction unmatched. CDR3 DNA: TGTGCCAGCAGCTCCGGACTAGTTAGGGGAGAGACCCAGTACTTC. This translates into CASSSGLVRGETQYF.

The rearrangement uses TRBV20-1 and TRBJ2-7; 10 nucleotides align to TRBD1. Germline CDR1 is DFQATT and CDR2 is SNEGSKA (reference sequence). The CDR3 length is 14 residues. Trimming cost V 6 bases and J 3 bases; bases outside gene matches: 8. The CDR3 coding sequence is TGCAGTGCCGAATCCGACAGGGGGCTCTACGAGCAGTACTTC. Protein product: CSAESDRGLYEQYF.

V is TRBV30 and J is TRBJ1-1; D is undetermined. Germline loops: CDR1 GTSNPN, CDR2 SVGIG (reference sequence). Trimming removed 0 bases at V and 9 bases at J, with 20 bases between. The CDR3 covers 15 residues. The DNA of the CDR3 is TGTGCCTGGAGTGTCGCTCTAGGGATTGGGTCGAAAGCTTTCTTT. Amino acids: CAWSVALGIGSKAFF.

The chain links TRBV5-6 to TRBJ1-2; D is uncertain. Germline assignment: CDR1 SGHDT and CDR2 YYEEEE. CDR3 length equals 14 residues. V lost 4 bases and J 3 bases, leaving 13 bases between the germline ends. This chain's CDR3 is CASSLKGGHYGYTF. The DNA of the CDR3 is TGTGCCAGCAGCCTAAAGGGAGGACACTATGGCTACACCTTC.

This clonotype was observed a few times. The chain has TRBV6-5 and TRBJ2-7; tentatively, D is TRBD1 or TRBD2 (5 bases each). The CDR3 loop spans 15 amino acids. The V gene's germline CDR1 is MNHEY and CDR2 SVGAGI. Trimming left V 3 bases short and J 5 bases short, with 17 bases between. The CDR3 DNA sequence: TGTGCCAGCAGTTATACCGGGACGCAGCCACACGAGCAGTACTTC. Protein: CASSYTGTQPHEQYF.

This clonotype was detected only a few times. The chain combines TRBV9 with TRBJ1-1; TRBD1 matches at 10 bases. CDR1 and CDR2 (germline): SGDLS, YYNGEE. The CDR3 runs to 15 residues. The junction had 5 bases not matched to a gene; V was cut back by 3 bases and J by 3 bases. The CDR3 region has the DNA TGTGCCAGCAGCGCGCGACAGGGGGCTTACACTGAAGCTTTCTTT. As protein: CASSARQGAYTEAFF.

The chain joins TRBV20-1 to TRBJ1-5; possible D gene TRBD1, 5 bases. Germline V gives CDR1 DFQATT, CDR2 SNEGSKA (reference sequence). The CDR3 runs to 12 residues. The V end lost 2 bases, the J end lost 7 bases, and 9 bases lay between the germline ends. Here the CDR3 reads CSARPGGQPQHF. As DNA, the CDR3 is TGCAGTGCTAGACCCGGGGGACAGCCCCAGCATTTT.

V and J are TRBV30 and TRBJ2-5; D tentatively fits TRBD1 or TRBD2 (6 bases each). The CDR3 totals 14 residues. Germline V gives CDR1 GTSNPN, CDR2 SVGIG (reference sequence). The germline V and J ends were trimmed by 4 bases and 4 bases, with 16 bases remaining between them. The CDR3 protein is CAWNRLGGTETQYF. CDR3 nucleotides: TGTGCCTGGAACCGACTAGGGGGTACAGAGACCCAGTACTTC.

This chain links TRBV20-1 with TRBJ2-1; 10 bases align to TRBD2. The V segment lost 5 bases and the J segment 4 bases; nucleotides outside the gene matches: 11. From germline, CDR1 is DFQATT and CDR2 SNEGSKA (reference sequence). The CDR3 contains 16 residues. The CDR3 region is CSAPPAGGPEYNEQFF. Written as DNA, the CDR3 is TGCAGTGCTCCACCAGCGGGAGGGCCGGAGTACAATGAGCAGTTCTTC.

As DNA, the CDR3 is TGTGCCATCAGTGAGTCTGGGGCCGTCGGGGGCGCAGATACGCAGTATTTT. As protein: CAISESGAVGGADTQYF. The chain employs TRBV10-3 and TRBJ2-3; D could derive from TRBD1 or TRBD2 (6 bases each). Germline V gene data show CDR1 as ENHRY and CDR2 as SYGVKD. The V and J ends lost 0 bases and 4 bases respectively, with 17 bases between them. CDR3 size: 17 residues.

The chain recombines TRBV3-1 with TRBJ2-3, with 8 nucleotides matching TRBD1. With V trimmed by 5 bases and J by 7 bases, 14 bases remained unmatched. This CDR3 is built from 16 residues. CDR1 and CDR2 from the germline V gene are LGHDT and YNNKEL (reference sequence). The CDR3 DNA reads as TGTGCCAGCAGCTTAGACAGGGGTGGGTACCGGAATACGCAGTATTTT. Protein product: CASSLDRGGYRNTQYF.

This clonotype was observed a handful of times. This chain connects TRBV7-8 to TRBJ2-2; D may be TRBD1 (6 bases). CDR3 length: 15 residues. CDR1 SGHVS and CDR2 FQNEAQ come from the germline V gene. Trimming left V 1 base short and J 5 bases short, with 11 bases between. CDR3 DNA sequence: TGTGCCAGCAGCTTAGGAGTAAGGGGGACCGGGGAGCTGTTTTTT. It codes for CASSLGVRGTGELFF.

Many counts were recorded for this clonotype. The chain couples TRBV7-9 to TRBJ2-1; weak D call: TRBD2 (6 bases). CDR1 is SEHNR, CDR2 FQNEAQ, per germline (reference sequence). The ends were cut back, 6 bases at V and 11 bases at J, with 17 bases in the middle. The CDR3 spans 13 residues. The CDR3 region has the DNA TGTGCCAGCAGGGATGGGACTGCGGGGCAGCAGTTCTTC. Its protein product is CASRDGTAGQQFF.

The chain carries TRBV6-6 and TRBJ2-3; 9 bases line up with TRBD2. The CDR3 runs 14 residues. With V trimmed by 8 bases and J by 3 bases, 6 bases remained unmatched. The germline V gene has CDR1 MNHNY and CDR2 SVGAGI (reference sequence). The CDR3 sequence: CASEERGETDTQYF. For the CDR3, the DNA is TGTGCCAGCGAAGAGCGGGGGGAAACAGATACGCAGTATTTT.

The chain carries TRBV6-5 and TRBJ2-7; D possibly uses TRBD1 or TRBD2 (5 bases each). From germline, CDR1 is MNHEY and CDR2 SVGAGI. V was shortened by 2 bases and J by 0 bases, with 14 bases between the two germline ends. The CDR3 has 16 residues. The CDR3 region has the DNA TGTGCCAGCAGTTACCTAGGGACGCTTAGCTCCTACGAGCAGTACTTC. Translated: CASSYLGTLSSYEQYF.

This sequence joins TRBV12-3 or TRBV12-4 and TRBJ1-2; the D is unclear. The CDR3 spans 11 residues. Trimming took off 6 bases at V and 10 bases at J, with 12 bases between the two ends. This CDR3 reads CASSTGFAYTF. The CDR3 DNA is TGTGCCAGCAGCACGGGTTTCGCCTACACCTTC.

In DNA form, the CDR3 reads TGCAGCGTTGGGCAAGGACTAGCGGGAGGGTACAATGAGCAGTTCTTC. Its protein product is CSVGQGLAGGYNEQFF. This chain links TRBV29-1 with TRBJ2-1; 15 positions match TRBD2. Trimming at V came to 4 bases and at J to 4 bases, leaving 5 bases not matched to a gene. CDR3 length: 16 residues. Germline V lookup: CDR1 SQVTM, CDR2 ANQGSEA.

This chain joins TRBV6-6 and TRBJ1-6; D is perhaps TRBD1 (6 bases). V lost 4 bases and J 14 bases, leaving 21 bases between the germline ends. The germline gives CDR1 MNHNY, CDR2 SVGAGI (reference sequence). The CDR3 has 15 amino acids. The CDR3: CASSLRQVPYGSLHF. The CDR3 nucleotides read TGTGCCAGCAGTTTGCGACAGGTTCCTTATGGCTCCCTCCACTTT.

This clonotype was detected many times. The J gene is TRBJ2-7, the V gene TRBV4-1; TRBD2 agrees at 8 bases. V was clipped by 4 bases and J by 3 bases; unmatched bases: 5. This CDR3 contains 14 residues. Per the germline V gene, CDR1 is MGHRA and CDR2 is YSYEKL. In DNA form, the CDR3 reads TGCGCCAGCAGCCGCGGACTAGCTGGCTACGAGCAGTACTTC. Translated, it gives CASSRGLAGYEQYF.

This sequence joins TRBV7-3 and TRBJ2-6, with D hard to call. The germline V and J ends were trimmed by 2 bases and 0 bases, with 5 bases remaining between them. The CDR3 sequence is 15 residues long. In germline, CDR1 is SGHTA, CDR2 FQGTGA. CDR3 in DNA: TGTGCCAGCAGCTTAGCAGCCTCTGGGGCCAACGTCCTGACTTTC. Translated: CASSLAASGANVLTF.

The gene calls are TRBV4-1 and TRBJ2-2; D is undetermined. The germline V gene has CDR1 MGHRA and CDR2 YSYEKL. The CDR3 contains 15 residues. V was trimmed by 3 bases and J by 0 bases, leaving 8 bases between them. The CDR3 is CASSHSHANTGELFF. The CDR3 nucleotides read TGCGCCAGCAGCCACAGTCACGCGAACACCGGGGAGCTGTTTTTT.

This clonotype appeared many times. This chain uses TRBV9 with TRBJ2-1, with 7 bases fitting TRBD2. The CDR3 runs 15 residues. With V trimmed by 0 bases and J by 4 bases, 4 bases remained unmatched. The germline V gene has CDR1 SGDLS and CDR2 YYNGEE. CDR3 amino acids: CASSVAGGSYNEQFF. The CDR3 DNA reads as TGTGCCAGCAGCGTAGCGGGAGGTTCGTACAATGAGCAGTTCTTC.

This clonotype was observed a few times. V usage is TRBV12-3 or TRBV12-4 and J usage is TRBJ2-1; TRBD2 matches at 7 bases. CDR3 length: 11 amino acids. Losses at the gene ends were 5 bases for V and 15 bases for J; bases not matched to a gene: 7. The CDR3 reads CASSRRLARFF. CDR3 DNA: TGTGCCAGCAGTCGACGACTAGCTCGGTTCTTC.

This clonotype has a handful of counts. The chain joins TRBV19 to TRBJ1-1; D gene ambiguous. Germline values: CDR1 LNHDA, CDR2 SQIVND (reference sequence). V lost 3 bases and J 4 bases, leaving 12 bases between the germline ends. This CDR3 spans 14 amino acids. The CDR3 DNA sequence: TGTGCCAGTAGTATCGGGCAGGCCACCACTGAAGCTTTCTTT. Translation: CASSIGQATTEAFF.

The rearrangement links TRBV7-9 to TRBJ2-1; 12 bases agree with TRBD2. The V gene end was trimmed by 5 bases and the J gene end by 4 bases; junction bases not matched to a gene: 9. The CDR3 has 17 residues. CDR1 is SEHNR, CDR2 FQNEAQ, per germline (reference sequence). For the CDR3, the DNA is TGTGCCAGCAGCGAGAGACTAGCGGGAGAACTATACAATGAGCAGTTCTTC. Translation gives CASSERLAGELYNEQFF. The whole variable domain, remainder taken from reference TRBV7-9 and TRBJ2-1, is DTGVSQNPRHKITKRGQNVTFRCDPISEHNRLYWYRQTLGQGPEFLTYFQNEAQLEKSRLLSDRFSAERPKGSFSTLEIQRTEQGDSAMYLCASSERLAGELYNEQFFGPGTRLTVL.